These 30 T cell receptor beta chains came from one sample sequenced in a study of blood T cell repertoires in COVID-19. Data came from immunoSEQ multiplex PCR; TCRdb stores just in-frame clones and leaves some out. The data show around 140,000 clones, with approximately 78% seen just once and 6% held by the top ten. The sequenced sample consisted of PBMCs or T cells enriched from blood (not recorded which). The origin of the receptors is a woman aged 50 to 60 who had recovered from COVID-19.

The chain is built from TRBV7-2 and TRBJ2-7; TRBD1 matches at 8 bases. Trimming at V came to 5 bases and at J to 0 bases, leaving 9 bases not matched to a gene. The CDR3 consists of 16 residues. Germline V gene lookup returns CDR1 SGHTA and CDR2 FQGNSA. The CDR3, as DNA: TGTGCCAGCAGCCCTCGGACAGGGTCCCTCTCCTACGAGCAGTACGTC. Protein: CASSPRTGSLSYEQYV.

This clone appeared once. This CDR3 is also generated by other DNA sequences in the sample. This chain links TRBV19 with TRBJ1-1; TRBD1 is a possible D gene (6 bases). V lost 6 bases, J lost 1 base, and 9 bases lay in between. Germline assignment: CDR1 LNHDA and CDR2 SQIVND (reference sequence). There are 13 residues in the CDR3. CDR3 sequence: CASRDRPNTEAFF. The CDR3 nucleotides are TGTGCCAGTAGAGACAGGCCGAACACTGAAGCTTTCTTT.

The rearrangement links TRBV25-1 to TRBJ1-2, with TRBD1 matching over 10 bases. The CDR3 is made up of 13 amino acids. With V trimmed by 7 bases and J by 4 bases, 3 bases remained unmatched. Germline CDR1 and CDR2: MGHDK and SYGVNS. The CDR3 sequence is CASTDRGGYGYTF. The CDR3 DNA is TGTGCCAGCACGGACAGGGGGGGCTATGGCTACACCTTC.

In regard to this clone: This CDR3 fails to terminate in the conserved phenylalanine or tryptophan, so it likely reflects a read error. The limits of the CDR3 on the DNA are not certain, so only TCRdb's listed CDR3 is given. This chain uses TRBV29-1 with TRBJ1-2. Germline lookup yields CDR1 SQVTM and CDR2 ANQGSEA. The CDR3 extends over 10 residues, inclusive of both ends. CDR3 protein: CSVEDPAVTV.

The chain recombines TRBV14 with TRBJ1-6; 7 nucleotides agree with TRBD1. The V gene's germline CDR1 is SGHDN and CDR2 FVKESK. The CDR3 extends over 17 amino acids. With V trimmed by 4 bases and J by 8 bases, 14 bases remained unmatched. CDR3 sequence reads: CASSLTDLTGYDSPLHF. CDR3 DNA: TGTGCCAGCAGCCTGACCGACCTGACAGGGTATGATTCACCCCTCCACTTT.

The V and J genes are TRBV4-1 and TRBJ1-1, with D perhaps matching TRBD1 (5 bases). This CDR3 has 14 residues. Germline V gene data show CDR1 as MGHRA and CDR2 as YSYEKL. Deletions cut 0 bases from V and 2 bases from J, with 7 bases between. As DNA, the CDR3 is TGCGCCAGCAGCCAAGAAAGGGGAAACACTGAAGCTTTCTTT. Translation: CASSQERGNTEAFF.

The chain recombines TRBV28 with TRBJ2-5; 10 bases align to TRBD2. The J segment lost 1 base and the V segment lost 4 bases, leaving 9 bases of the junction unmatched. This CDR3 is 17 amino acids long. Germline V gene lookup returns CDR1 MDHEN and CDR2 SYDVKM. CDR3 amino acids: CASSWARTSGLQETQYF. In DNA, the CDR3 is TGTGCCAGCAGTTGGGCCCGGACTAGCGGCCTCCAAGAGACCCAGTACTTC.

The chain has TRBV9 and TRBJ1-1, with D unclear. Per germline, CDR1 SGDLS and CDR2 YYNGEE. V was shortened by 4 bases and J by 1 base, with 11 bases between the two germline ends. The CDR3 runs to 14 residues. Written as DNA, the CDR3 is TGTGCCAGCAGCCCCCAGTCTGGGAACACTGAAGCTTTCTTT. Translation gives CASSPQSGNTEAFF. Complete variable domain (other parts from reference TRBV9 and TRBJ1-1): DSGVTQTPKHLITATGQRVTLRCSPRSGDLSVYWYQQSLDQGLQFLIQYYNGEERAKGNILERFSAQQFPDLHSELNLSSLELGDSALYFCASSPQSGNTEAFFGQGTRLTVV.

The chain uses TRBV2 and TRBJ2-1, with 10 nucleotides matching TRBD1. This CDR3 has 17 amino acids. Germline CDR1 and CDR2: SNHLY and FYNNEI. Losses at the gene ends were 9 bases for V and 2 bases for J; bases not matched to a gene: 13. The CDR3 DNA is TGTGCCAGTACCTTGGATGGGACAGGGGAAACCTACAATGAGCAGTTCTTC. The encoded protein is CASTLDGTGETYNEQFF.

The genes are TRBV10-3 and TRBJ2-7, with D tentatively TRBD2 (5 bases). V was pared by 1 base and J by 0 bases, with 7 bases between. The CDR3 consists of 14 residues. Germline-derived CDR1 and CDR2 are ENHRY and SYGVKD. This CDR3 is CAISEFGNSYEQYF. CDR3 sequence (DNA): TGTGCCATCAGTGAGTTCGGGAACTCCTACGAGCAGTACTTC.

This clone was detected only a few times. The chain uses TRBV7-2 and TRBJ1-2, with D unclear. V lost 3 bases, J lost 8 bases, and 16 bases lay in between. In germline, CDR1 is SGHTA, CDR2 FQGNSA. CDR3 length equals 14 residues. CDR3 DNA: TGTGCCAGCAGCTTGGCGGGCCTGGGGAGAGGCTACACCTTC. Its translation: CASSLAGLGRGYTF.

The chain links TRBV6-1 to TRBJ2-1; perhaps TRBD1 as D (6 bases). V lost 2 bases to trimming and J lost 0 bases, with 8 bases between them. Per the germline V gene, CDR1 is MNHNS and CDR2 is SASEGT. There are 15 residues in the CDR3. This CDR3 reads CASSEQGSSYNEQFF. CDR3 coding DNA: TGTGCCAGCAGTGAACAGGGGAGCTCCTACAATGAGCAGTTCTTC.

For the CDR3, the DNA is TGCGCCAGCAGTGAGCGTCTATTGGGCTACACCTTC. Translation: CASSERLLGYTF. The rearrangement joins TRBV10-2 to TRBJ1-2; D not certain. The CDR3 totals 12 residues. Germline V gene sequence: CDR1 WSHSY, CDR2 SAAADI. Between the trimmed V and J ends, which lost 2 bases and 8 bases, there was a span of 9 bases.

V gene TRBV9 combines with J gene TRBJ1-1, with a tentative D call TRBD1 (5 bases). V was trimmed by 0 bases and J by 0 bases, leaving 12 bases between them. The CDR3 consists of 16 residues. Germline V gene sequence: CDR1 SGDLS, CDR2 YYNGEE. As DNA, the CDR3 is TGTGCCAGCAGCGTAGGGGGCAGGGCTGTGAACACTGAAGCTTTCTTT. It is translated as CASSVGGRAVNTEAFF.

The CDR3 DNA follows: TGCGCCAGCAGCGCAGAGTGGGGAGGCAAAAACATTCAGTACTTC. Protein sequence: CASSAEWGGKNIQYF. The chain joins TRBV5-1 to TRBJ2-4; TRBD2 is a possible D gene (6 bases). CDR1 SGHRS and CDR2 YFSETQ come from the germline V gene. This CDR3 has 15 residues. The germline V and J ends were trimmed by 4 bases and 3 bases, with 14 bases remaining between them.

A remark on this clone: This sample also contains other DNA sequences that code for the same CDR3. The chain couples TRBV7-2 to TRBJ2-1; TRBD1 matches at 7 bases. J gave up 10 bases and V 1 base, and 4 bases lay outside the gene matches. This CDR3 has 13 amino acids. Germline CDR1 reads SGHTA; CDR2 reads FQGNSA. The chain's CDR3 is CASSLVGGREQFF. The CDR3, as DNA: TGTGCCAGCAGCTTAGTAGGGGGCCGAGAGCAGTTCTTC.

The J gene is TRBJ2-1, the V gene TRBV28, with 14 bases aligning to TRBD2. Looked up from germline, CDR1 is MDHEN and CDR2 is SYDVKM. V gave up 6 bases and J gave up 4 bases; unmatched junction bases: 2. The CDR3 consists of 15 residues. Here the CDR3 DNA reads TGTGCCAGCAGCTGGACTAGCGGGGGGTACAATGAGCAGTTCTTC. Protein product: CASSWTSGGYNEQFF. The full variable domain, in which reference TRBV28 and TRBJ2-1 provide the parts outside the CDR3, is DVKVTQSSRYLVKRTGEKVFLECVQDMDHENMFWYRQDPGLGLRLIYFSYDVKMKEKGDIPEGYSVSREKKERFSLILESASTNQTSMYLCASSWTSGGYNEQFFGPGTRLTVL.

V is TRBV27 and J is TRBJ1-2, with TRBD1 as a possible D gene (5 bases). The CDR3 runs 14 residues. CDR1 and CDR2 (germline): MNHEY, SMNVEV (reference sequence). Trimming pared 3 bases from V and 2 bases from J, leaving 10 bases between. DNA for the CDR3: TGTGCCAGCAGTTTGGTTAGGGGAAACTATGGCTACACCTTC. It encodes CASSLVRGNYGYTF.

This clone was counted between two and nine times. V gene TRBV28 combines with J gene TRBJ1-2, with a possible D match to TRBD1 (5 bases). The V end was cut by 6 bases, the J end by 8 bases, with 19 bases between. The CDR3 runs 14 residues. Germline lookup yields CDR1 MDHEN and CDR2 SYDVKM. The CDR3 loop is CASRPSAGGRGYTF. The CDR3 nucleotides read TGTGCCAGCAGACCCTCGGCCGGGGGGAGGGGCTACACCTTC.

The rearrangement uses TRBV6-5 and TRBJ1-2; a weak D match, TRBD1 (5 bases). Germline loops: CDR1 MNHEY, CDR2 SVGAGI. V was pared by 7 bases and J by 4 bases, with 19 bases between. This CDR3 contains 15 residues. This CDR3 is CASMGDYNTLYGYTF. CDR3 nucleotides: TGTGCCAGCATGGGGGACTACAACACCCTCTATGGCTACACCTTC.

This rearrangement joins TRBV5-4 to TRBJ1-1, with no clear D. CDR3 length: 12 amino acids. Germline V lookup: CDR1 SGHNT, CDR2 YYREEE (reference sequence). Trimming stripped 2 bases from V and 11 bases from J, with 13 bases between. The CDR3 region has the DNA TGTGCCAGCAGCTTAGGAGGGCGGGATGCTTTCTTT. Encoded protein: CASSLGGRDAFF.

V and J are TRBV27 and TRBJ2-5; TRBD2 agrees at 7 bases. Germline V gives CDR1 MNHEY, CDR2 SMNVEV (reference sequence). J was trimmed by 13 bases and V by 5 bases; bases with no gene match: 13. CDR3 length: 13 amino acids. CDR3 sequence reads: CASSLTVAGTWYF. The DNA for the CDR3 is TGTGCCAGCAGTCTGACCGTAGCGGGTACCTGGTACTTC.

The chain couples TRBV12-3 or TRBV12-4 to TRBJ2-7, with TRBD1 identical over 8 bases. Trimming at V came to 7 bases and at J to 5 bases, leaving 7 bases not matched to a gene. The CDR3 has 13 amino acids. The CDR3 coding sequence is TGTGCCAGCACCGACAGGGGCATCGACGAGCAGTACTTC. Translating gives CASTDRGIDEQYF.

This rearrangement joins TRBV5-5 to TRBJ2-7, with a weak D call TRBD1 (6 bases). V lost 2 bases, J lost 3 bases, and 12 bases lay in between. Germline V gene sequence: CDR1 SGHKS, CDR2 YYEKEE (reference sequence). The CDR3 spans 14 residues. This CDR3 reads CASSFPRGGYEQYF. The CDR3 DNA reads as TGTGCCAGCAGCTTCCCCCGAGGGGGCTACGAGCAGTACTTC. The full variable domain, rest sourced from reference TRBV5-5 and TRBJ2-7, is DAGVTQSPTHLIKTRGQQVTLRCSPISGHKSVSWYQQVLGQGPQFIFQYYEKEERGRGNFPDRFSARQFPNYSSELNVNALLLGDSALYLCASSFPRGGYEQYFGPGTRLTVT.

This clone was recorded a few times. The J gene is TRBJ2-2, the V gene TRBV7-9; D is ambiguous. The CDR3 loop spans 14 amino acids. Germline values: CDR1 SEHNR, CDR2 FQNEAQ (reference sequence). Trimming pared 2 bases from V and 0 bases from J, leaving 4 bases between. The CDR3 reads CASSLLTNTGELFF. The CDR3 nucleotides are TGTGCCAGCAGCTTACTTACGAACACCGGGGAGCTGTTTTTT.

This clone has just a few counts. The V and J genes are TRBV18 and TRBJ1-5, with D unresolved. The V end was cut by 6 bases, the J end by 3 bases, with 18 bases between. The CDR3 extends over 16 amino acids. Germline V gives CDR1 KGHSH, CDR2 LQKENI. The CDR3: CASSSTRSSINQPQHF. The CDR3, as DNA: TGTGCCAGCTCGAGCACCAGGTCTTCAATCAATCAGCCCCAGCATTTT.

The chain links TRBV6-5 to TRBJ2-7; TRBD2 is a possible D gene (5 bases). The CDR3 spans 15 residues. Germline V gene lookup returns CDR1 MNHEY and CDR2 SVGAGI. V was shortened by 5 bases and J by 3 bases, with 17 bases between the two germline ends. The DNA of the CDR3 is TGTGCCAGCAGTCCACGAGGCCCGGAGGACTACGAGCAGTACGTC. Its translation: CASSPRGPEDYEQYV.

The chain employs TRBV10-1 and TRBJ2-3; perhaps TRBD2 as D (5 bases). Germline values: CDR1 WNHNN, CDR2 SYGVQD (reference sequence). The germline V and J ends were trimmed by 6 bases and 2 bases, with 9 bases remaining between them. CDR3 length: 13 amino acids. CDR3 sequence (DNA): TGCGCCAGCAGGAGGGATTCCACAGATACGCAGTATTTT. This codes for CASRRDSTDTQYF.

This sequence joins TRBV20-1 and TRBJ2-2, with D possibly being TRBD2 (6 bases). CDR1 DFQATT and CDR2 SNEGSKA come from the germline V gene (reference sequence). Deletions cut 3 bases from V and 7 bases from J, with 15 bases between. CDR3 length equals 14 residues. CDR3 coding DNA: TGCAGTGCTAGTGGGGAGGTGAGAGGCGGGGAGCTGTTTTTT. It translates to CSASGEVRGGELFF.

J is TRBJ1-1 and V is TRBV7-9; TRBD1 agrees at 10 bases. The CDR3 consists of 15 residues. J gave up 5 bases and V 6 bases, and 9 bases lay outside the gene matches. Germline V gene data show CDR1 as SEHNR and CDR2 as FQNEAQ (reference sequence). CDR3 nucleotide sequence: TGTGCCAGCAGGACAGGGGGCAGGGAGGGGACTGAAGCTTTCTTT. It is translated as CASRTGGREGTEAFF. The complete variable domain, with remaining parts taken from reference TRBV7-9 and TRBJ1-1, reads DTGVSQNPRHKITKRGQNVTFRCDPISEHNRLYWYRQTLGQGPEFLTYFQNEAQLEKSRLLSDRFSAERPKGSFSTLEIQRTEQGDSAMYLCASRTGGREGTEAFFGQGTRLTVV.